Shown below are 10 T cell receptor beta chains from a single sample sequenced in a study of blood T cells in healthy people across ages. It was with a sample-barcoded 5' primer and a J-beta primer mix that a second PCR of about 7 to 12 cycles was run. TCRdb redid the calling of the 5' RACE reads with MiXCR, one entry per CDR3 protein. The data hold 1.5 million to 2 million distinct CDR3 sequences, with about 30% observed a single time. The sample consisted of blood. Receptor source: a woman under 40 in good health.

This chain joins TRBV12-3 or TRBV12-4 and TRBJ1-2; unclear D gene. V gave up 7 bases and J gave up 4 bases, with 16 bases separating them. The CDR3 spans 14 residues. The CDR3: CASITTPGPYGYTF. CDR3 in DNA: TGTGCCAGCATTACAACCCCGGGCCCCTATGGCTACACCTTC.

Points on this clonotype: One junction end does not reproduce the germline sequence, and a read error may be involved. V usage is TRBV3-1 and J usage is TRBJ1-4, with a weak D call TRBD1 (6 bases). Per the germline V gene, CDR1 is LGHDT and CDR2 is YNNKEL (reference sequence). The CDR3 covers 18 residues. CDR3 region: CASSQGPGQTSTNEKPFF. The CDR3 bases are TGTGCCAGCAGCCAAGGCCCAGGACAGACTTCAACTAATGAAAAACCGTTTTTT.

This clonotype was observed at least ten times. The V and J genes are TRBV20-1 and TRBJ1-5; D gene uncertain. Germline lookup yields CDR1 DFQATT and CDR2 SNEGSKA (reference sequence). CDR3 length: 12 residues. Deletions cut 0 bases from V and 7 bases from J, with 7 bases between. The CDR3, as DNA: TGCAGTGCTAGAGATCTCGGCCAGCCCCAGCATTTT. It translates to CSARDLGQPQHF.

The chain recombines TRBV12-3 or TRBV12-4 with TRBJ1-4; no reliable D call. Trimming shortened V by 4 bases and J by 8 bases, and 8 bases separated the two germline ends. There are 12 residues in the CDR3. The CDR3: CASSYLREKLFF. The CDR3 DNA reads as TGTGCCAGCAGTTATCTGAGGGAAAAACTGTTTTTT.

This clonotype was counted many times. CDR3 sequence reads: CATGTGKDEKLFF. Written as DNA, the CDR3 is TGTGCCACCGGGACAGGGAAGGATGAAAAACTGTTTTTT. The chain couples TRBV10-3 to TRBJ1-4, with 9 bases lining up with TRBD1. The trim removed 10 bases at V and 6 bases at J, leaving 6 bases unmatched. Germline loops: CDR1 ENHRY, CDR2 SYGVKD. The CDR3 has 13 amino acids.

This clonotype was detected only a few times. V is TRBV2 and J is TRBJ2-5; perhaps TRBD1 as D (5 bases). The DNA end favors TRBJ2-7, so the J call may be wrong. This CDR3 is built from 14 residues. CDR1 is SNHLY, CDR2 FYNNEI, per germline. The CDR3 loop reads CASSVVTGDYEQYF. CDR3 DNA sequence: TGTGCCAGCAGTGTAGTAACAGGAGACTACGAGCAGTACTTC.

This clonotype occurred many times. The rearrangement joins TRBV24-1 to TRBJ2-1, with a possible D match to TRBD2 (6 bases). The CDR3 contains 15 residues. Trimming cost V 1 base and J 5 bases, with 11 bases left between them. CDR1 and CDR2 from the germline V gene are KGHDR and SFDVKD. In DNA, the CDR3 is TGTGCCACCAGTGATTTTGGCGGGATCCACAATGAGCAGTTCTTC. It encodes CATSDFGGIHNEQFF.

The V call is TRBV29-1, the J call TRBJ1-2, with a possible D match to TRBD1 (6 bases). The germline V gene has CDR1 SQVTM and CDR2 ANQGSEA. Deletions cut 7 bases from V and 0 bases from J, with 9 bases between. The CDR3 consists of 12 residues. DNA of the CDR3: TGCAGCGGGGGGACACCTAACTATGGCTACACCTTC. Amino acids: CSGGTPNYGYTF. Variable domain in full (rest from reference TRBV29-1 and TRBJ1-2): SAVISQKPSRDICQRGTSLTIQCQVDSQVTMMFWYRQQPGQSLTLIATANQGSEATYESGFVIDKFPISRPNLTFSTLTVSNMSPEDSSIYLCSGGTPNYGYTFGSGTRLTVV.

The chain combines TRBV30 with TRBJ1-2; D possibly corresponds to TRBD1 (5 bases). CDR1 is GTSNPN and CDR2 is SVGIG in the germline V gene (reference sequence). The CDR3 covers 11 residues. Between the trimmed V and J ends, which lost 7 bases and 5 bases, there was a span of 11 bases. This chain's CDR3 is CASAGLYGYTF. CDR3 sequence (DNA): TGTGCCTCAGCGGGACTATATGGCTACACCTTC.

This clonotype came up a few times. This sequence joins TRBV29-1 and TRBJ1-1, with D possibly TRBD1 on 5 matching bases. Germline V gene sequence: CDR1 SQVTM, CDR2 ANQGSEA. The V end lost 7 bases, the J end lost 8 bases, and 14 bases lay between the germline ends. The CDR3 extends over 11 amino acids. CDR3 sequence: CSGGTALEAFF. The DNA for the CDR3 is TGCAGCGGTGGGACTGCCCTAGAAGCTTTCTTT. The variable domain in full, completed from reference TRBV29-1 and TRBJ1-1, reads SAVISQKPSRDICQRGTSLTIQCQVDSQVTMMFWYRQQPGQSLTLIATANQGSEATYESGFVIDKFPISRPNLTFSTLTVSNMSPEDSSIYLCSGGTALEAFFGQGTRLTVV.